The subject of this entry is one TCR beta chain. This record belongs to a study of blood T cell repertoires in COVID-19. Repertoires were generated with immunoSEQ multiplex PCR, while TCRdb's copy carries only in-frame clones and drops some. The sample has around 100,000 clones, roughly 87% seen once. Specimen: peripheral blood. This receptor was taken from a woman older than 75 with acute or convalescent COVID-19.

DNA of the CDR3: TGTGCCAGCAGTTCTCCCCCCAGGGGGATCTACGAGCAGTACTTC. The encoded protein is CASSSPPRGIYEQYF. V gene TRBV7-2 combines with J gene TRBJ2-7; 7 bases fit TRBD1. Looked up from germline, CDR1 is SGHTA and CDR2 is FQGNSA. J was trimmed by 3 bases and V by 6 bases; bases with no gene match: 11. The CDR3 has 15 amino acids.